The T cell receptor beta chain under discussion was sequenced for a study of shared clonotypes between healthy human individuals. Memory CD4+ cells were the fraction left after CD45RA+ naive selection. Study results and limitations: Sampling was confined to blood; repertoires within tissues likely differ. Memory subsets generally showed smaller estimated richness than naive subsets did.

The run depth of the assay was deep. The table came from immunoSEQ multiplex PCR; TCRdb's copy has only in-frame clones and leaves some out. The sample carries some 980,000 clones, over 75% recorded once. Points on this clone: The antigen remains unidentified.

The source material was memory CD4+ T cells sorted from blood. The subset was: CD45RA-negative fraction. The sequence was obtained from a man younger than 30 in good health.

The CDR3 loop reads CASSRAGELFF. The CDR3 DNA follows: TGTGCCAGCTCACGGGCCGGGGAGCTGTTTTTT. This sequence joins TRBV6-1 and TRBJ2-2, with D unresolved. V was shortened by 8 bases and J by 6 bases, with 7 bases between the two germline ends. The CDR3 runs 11 residues. Looked up from germline, CDR1 is MNHNS and CDR2 is SASEGT.